The 8 T cell receptor beta chains presented below share a single source sample, sequenced in a study of blood T cells in healthy people across ages. Using a J-beta primer mix together with a sample-barcoded 5' primer, a second PCR was run for about 6 to 11 cycles. A single record per CDR3 protein comes from TCRdb applying MiXCR to the 5' RACE reads. The sample lists roughly 900,000 distinct CDR3 sequences, around 26% occurring once. Sequenced: blood. The origin of the receptors is an elderly woman in good health.

Details on this clonotype: This may be a read error: a much more frequent sequence differs by one nucleotide. The rearrangement joins TRBV7-2 to TRBJ2-5, with D maybe TRBD1 (5 bases). This CDR3 region has 13 residues. From germline, CDR1 is SGHTA and CDR2 FQGNSA. The V end lost 5 bases, the J end lost 5 bases, and 12 bases lay between the germline ends. CDR3 nucleotide sequence: TGTGCCAGCAGCATAGAAAGGGGTGAGACCCAGTACTTC. Translating it yields CASSIERGETQYF.

The V and J genes are TRBV6-5 and TRBJ1-1; the D is unclear. CDR3 length: 14 amino acids. Per the germline V gene, CDR1 is MNHEY and CDR2 is SVGAGI. The V gene lost 5 bases and the J gene lost 0 bases, with 10 bases spanning the gap. The CDR3 reads CASSPSRLNTEAFF. The DNA for the CDR3 is TGTGCCAGCAGTCCAAGTAGACTGAACACTGAAGCTTTCTTT.

This clonotype was detected ten times or more. V usage is TRBV2 and J usage is TRBJ2-7; 8 nucleotides agree with TRBD2. This CDR3 is built from 15 residues. Trimming removed 6 bases from V and 3 bases from J; junction bases left unmatched: 10. Germline CDR1 reads SNHLY; CDR2 reads FYNNEI. The DNA of the CDR3 is TGTGCCAGCAGGGCCGGAGGCGGGGGGAACTACGAGCAGTACTTC. It yields the protein CASRAGGGGNYEQYF. Together with reference TRBV2 and TRBJ2-7, the CDR3 gives the full variable domain: EPEVTQTPSHQVTQMGQEVILRCVPISNHLYFYWYRQILGQKVEFLVSFYNNEISEKSEIFDDQFSVERPDGSNFTLKIRSTKLEDSAMYFCASRAGGGGNYEQYFGPGTRLTVT.

This clonotype was detected many times. The CDR3 loop reads CASTTQGTSYEQYF. DNA of the CDR3: TGTGCCAGCACAACTCAGGGGACTTCTTACGAGCAGTACTTC. The chain couples TRBV6-2 or TRBV6-3 to TRBJ2-7; possibly TRBD1 or TRBD2 for D (6 bases each). The CDR3 consists of 14 residues. Germline V gene sequence: CDR1 MNHEY, CDR2 SVGEGT. Deletions cut 7 bases from V and 4 bases from J, with 17 bases between.

Ten or more counts support this clonotype. The gene calls are TRBV7-2 and TRBJ2-1; 7 positions agree with TRBD2. The CDR3 totals 11 residues. Unmatched junction bases numbered 6, after V lost 4 bases and J lost 15 bases. Germline lookup yields CDR1 SGHTA and CDR2 FQGNSA. CDR3 sequence (DNA): TGTGCCAGCAGCTATCGGACTAGTTGGTTCTTC. This gives the protein CASSYRTSWFF. Together with reference TRBV7-2 and TRBJ2-1, the CDR3 gives the full variable domain: GAGVSQSPSNKVTEKGKDVELRCDPISGHTALYWYRQSLGQGLEFLIYFQGNSAPDKSGLPSDRFSAERTGGSVSTLTIQRTQQEDSAVYLCASSYRTSWFFGPGTRLTVL.

In this sample, this clonotype turned up many times. The chain employs TRBV2 and TRBJ2-7; no clear D. Germline V gives CDR1 SNHLY, CDR2 FYNNEI. The CDR3 runs 13 residues. V was trimmed by 2 bases and J by 1 base, leaving 6 bases between them. CDR3 sequence reads: CASSEQDSYEQYF. The CDR3 DNA reads TGTGCCAGCAGTGAACAGGATTCCTACGAGCAGTACTTC.

This clonotype appeared a few times. A much larger clone is a single base away; this may be a read error. The chain has TRBV7-2 and TRBJ2-7; the match to TRBD1 covers 10 bases. Trimming took 5 bases from V and 4 from J; bases not matched to a gene: 8. The CDR3 covers 15 residues. Germline V gene lookup returns CDR1 SGHTA and CDR2 FQGNSA. CDR3 loop: CASSPDRGRRYEQYF. The CDR3 DNA reads TGTGCCAGCAGCCCTGACAGGGGGCGCAGGTACGAGCAGTACTTC.

The table lists this clonotype with a few counts. The rearrangement links TRBV10-1 to TRBJ2-3; 7 nucleotides align to TRBD1. The J segment lost 2 bases and the V segment lost 3 bases, leaving 2 bases of the junction unmatched. CDR1 and CDR2 (germline): WNHNN, SYGVQD (reference sequence). The CDR3 totals 14 residues. CDR3 nucleotides: TGCGCCAGCAGTGAAGGGACAGTCACAGATACGCAGTATTTT. Translating it yields CASSEGTVTDTQYF.